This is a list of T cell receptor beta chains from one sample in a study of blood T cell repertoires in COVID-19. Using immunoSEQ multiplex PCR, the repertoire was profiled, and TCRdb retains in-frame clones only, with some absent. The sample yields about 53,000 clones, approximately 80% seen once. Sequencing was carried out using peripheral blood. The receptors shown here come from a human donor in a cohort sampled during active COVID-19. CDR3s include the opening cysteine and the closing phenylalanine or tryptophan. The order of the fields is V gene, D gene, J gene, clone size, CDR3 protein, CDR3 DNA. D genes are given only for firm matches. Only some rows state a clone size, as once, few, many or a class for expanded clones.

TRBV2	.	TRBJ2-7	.	CASSELAVRAGEQYF	TGTGCCAGCAGTGAATTGGCTGTCAGGGCGGGGGAGCAGTACTTC
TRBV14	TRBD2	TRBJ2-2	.	CASSQAGAGKPGELFF	TGTGCCAGCAGCCAGGCGGGAGCGGGAAAACCCGGGGAGCTGTTTTTT
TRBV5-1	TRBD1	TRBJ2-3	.	CASSLGDRARRDTQYF	TGCGCCAGCAGCTTGGGGGACAGGGCTCGAAGAGATACGCAGTATTTT
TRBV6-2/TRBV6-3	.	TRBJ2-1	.	CASSYPPPNEQFF	TGTGCCAGCAGTTATCCTCCCCCCAATGAGCAGTTCTTC
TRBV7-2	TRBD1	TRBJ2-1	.	CASSSGTGGSANEQFF	TGTGCCAGCAGCTCAGGGACAGGGGGGTCGGCCAATGAGCAGTTCTTC
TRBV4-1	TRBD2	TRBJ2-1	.	CASSARGGGYEQFF	TGCGCCAGCAGCGCGCGGGGGGGCGGGTATGAGCAGTTCTTC
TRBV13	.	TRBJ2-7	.	CASSFQGSEQYF	TGTGCCAGCAGCTTTCAGGGTTCCGAGCAGTACTTC
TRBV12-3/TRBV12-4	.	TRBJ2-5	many	CASSAPEGETQYF	TGTGCCAGCAGTGCTCCGGAGGGAGAGACCCAGTACTTC
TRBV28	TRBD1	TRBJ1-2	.	CASSLVEGAPYGYTF	TGTGCCAGCAGTTTAGTTGAGGGGGCCCCCTATGGCTACACCTTC
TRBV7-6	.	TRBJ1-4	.	CASSRGADRNNEKLFF	TGTGCCAGCAGCCGGGGGGCCGACAGGAATAATGAAAAACTGTTTTTT
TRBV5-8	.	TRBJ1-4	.	CASRPMSEKLFF	TGTGCCAGCAGACCTATGAGTGAAAAACTGTTTTTT
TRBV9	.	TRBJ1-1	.	CASSVAGAPNTEAFF	TGTGCCAGCAGCGTAGCAGGGGCCCCAAACACTGAAGCTTTCTTT
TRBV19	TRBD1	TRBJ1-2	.	CASREGASNSYGYTF	TGTGCCAGTCGGGAGGGGGCCTCGAACTCCTATGGCTACACCTTC
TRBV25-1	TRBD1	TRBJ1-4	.	CASSSRQGTSNEKLFF	TGTGCCAGCAGCAGCCGACAGGGGACCTCTAATGAAAAACTGTTTTTT
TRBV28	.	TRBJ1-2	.	CASSTLGYGYTF	TGTGCCAGCAGTACCCTAGGCTATGGCTACACCTTC
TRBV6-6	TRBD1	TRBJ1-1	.	CASRRDSLNTEAFF	TGTGCCAGCAGACGGGACAGCTTGAACACTGAAGCTTTCTTT
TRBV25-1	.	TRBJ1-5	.	CASSEPGQPQHF	TGTGCCAGCAGTGAGCCAGGTCAGCCCCAGCATTTT
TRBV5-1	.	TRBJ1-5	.	CASGAQSGSNQPQHF	TGCGCCAGCGGGGCTCAGTCAGGGAGCAATCAGCCCCAGCATTTT
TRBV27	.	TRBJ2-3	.	CASSFQGSPDTQYF	TGTGCCAGCAGTTTTCAGGGCAGTCCAGATACGCAGTATTTT
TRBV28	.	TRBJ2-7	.	CASRGLSWGGEQYF	TGTGCCAGCAGGGGACTCAGCTGGGGCGGCGAGCAGTACTTC
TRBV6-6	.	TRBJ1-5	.	CASSYSSSNQPQHF	TGTGCCAGCAGTTACTCGAGCAGCAATCAGCCCCAGCATTTT
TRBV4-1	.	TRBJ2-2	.	CASSQITGGYTGELFF	TGCGCCAGCAGCCAAATTACGGGGGGCTACACCGGGGAGCTGTTTTTT
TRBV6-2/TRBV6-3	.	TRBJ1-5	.	CASSHAGRNQPQHF	TGTGCCAGCAGCCACGCGGGGCGCAATCAGCCCCAGCATTTT
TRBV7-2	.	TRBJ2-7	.	CASSLDFRYEQYF	TGTGCCAGCAGCTTGGACTTTCGCTACGAGCAGTACTTC
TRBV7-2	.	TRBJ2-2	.	CASSLAGGPAGELFF	TGTGCCAGCAGCTTAGCGGGGGGGCCTGCCGGGGAGCTGTTTTTT
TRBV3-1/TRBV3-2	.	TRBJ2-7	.	CASSHSGDSAYEQYF	TGTGCCAGCAGCCATTCGGGTGACAGCGCCTACGAGCAGTACTTC
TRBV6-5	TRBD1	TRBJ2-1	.	CASSAGQGRKNEQFF	TGTGCCAGCAGCGCGGGACAGGGGCGAAAGAATGAGCAGTTCTTC
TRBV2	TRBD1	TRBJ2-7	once	CASSAGLPGQGSYEQYF	TGTGCCAGCAGTGCTGGCTTACCGGGACAGGGGTCCTACGAGCAGTACTTC
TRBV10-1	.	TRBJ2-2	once	CASREQGAGELFF	TGCGCCAGCAGGGAACAGGGTGCCGGGGAGCTGTTTTTT
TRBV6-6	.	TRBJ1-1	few	CASMGPEAFF	TGTGCCAGCATGGGGCCTGAAGCTTTCTTT
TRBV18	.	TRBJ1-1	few	CASFPRLNTEAFF	TGTGCCAGCTTCCCTCGGTTGAACACTGAAGCTTTCTTT
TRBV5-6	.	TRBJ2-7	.	CASRAGTLYEQYF	TGTGCCAGCAGGGCCGGGACACTATACGAGCAGTACTTC
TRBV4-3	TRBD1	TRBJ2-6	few	CASSQEQGAGANVLTF	TGCGCCAGCAGCCAAGAACAGGGGGCTGGGGCCAACGTCCTGACTTTC
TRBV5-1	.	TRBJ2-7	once	CASSLGTVWEQYF	TGCGCCAGCAGCTTGGGAACGGTTTGGGAGCAGTACTTC
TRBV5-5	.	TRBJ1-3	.	CASSKPQVLGNTIYF	TGTGCCAGCAGCAAACCCCAGGTTCTCGGAAACACCATATATTTT
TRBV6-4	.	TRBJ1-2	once	CASSDGPGVGYTF	TGTGCCAGCAGTGACGGGCCAGGGGTTGGCTACACCTTC
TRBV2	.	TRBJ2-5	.	CASSKDSQETQYF	TGTGCCAGCAGTAAGGACAGTCAAGAGACCCAGTACTTC
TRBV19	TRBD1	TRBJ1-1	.	CASSTSGGTVNTEAFF	TGTGCCAGTAGTACCTCTGGAGGGACAGTGAACACTGAAGCTTTCTTT
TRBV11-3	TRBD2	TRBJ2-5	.	CASSLGLAGRSFQETQYF	TGTGCCAGCAGCTTAGGACTAGCGGGAAGAAGCTTCCAAGAGACCCAGTACTTC
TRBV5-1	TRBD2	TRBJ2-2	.	CASRDSGDTGELFF	TGCGCCAGCAGGGATAGCGGGGACACCGGGGAGCTGTTTTTT